The entry below gives a single T cell receptor (beta chain) sequence along with its context. The CDR3 sequence is 12 residues long. These data originate in a study of blood T cell repertoires in COVID-19. In the authors' workflow: Amplified reference gene primers provided the basis for estimating nucleated cell counts. Assay used: immunoSEQ multiplex PCR; TCRdb lists only in-frame clones, some missing. V and J calls and clone size are as listed in that table; D and trimming were resolved from the DNA. The table has some 200,000 clones, about 79% seen once. This chain connects TRBV21-1 to TRBJ2-7; TRBD2 reflects the table's D call only, with no check against the DNA. TRBV21-1 is flagged as a pseudogene. Input material: peripheral blood. The sequence came from a woman in her sixties or seventies with acute or convalescent COVID-19. Here the CDR3 reads CASLPASYEQYF. The DNA of the CDR3 is TGTGCCAGCCTCCCAGCGTCCTACGAGCAGTACTTC.